This TCR beta chain was sequenced in a study of blood T cell repertoires in COVID-19. About the research overall: There were acute and convalescent COVID-19 samples, and they came from the United States, Italy and Spain. The analysed material was cDNA or gDNA that came from T cells, B-cell-depleted T cells, or PBMCs.

CDR1 is MDHEN, CDR2 SYDVKM, per germline. The CDR3 loop spans 15 amino acids. With 5 bases clipped from V and 5 bases from J, the junction kept 8 bases outside the gene matches. In the original processing: Researchers report that nucleated cell counts were estimated from reference gene primer amplification. Clones were read by immunoSEQ multiplex PCR, and TCRdb kept only the in-frame ones, dropping some. V, J and clone size were drawn from that table, and D and trimming were deduced from the DNA. This table holds roughly 100,000 clones, 70% to 90% found once. Sequences were obtained from peripheral blood. This TCR was sampled from a human donor in a cohort sampled during active COVID-19. The V call is TRBV28, the J call TRBJ1-4, with 7 bases lining up with TRBD1. The CDR3 bases are TGTGCCAGCAGTCTTTACAGGGGTGCCAATGAAAAACTGTTTTTT. Translating gives CASSLYRGANEKLFF.